Described below is a single TCR beta chain sequence and its context. The V and J ends lost 7 bases and 3 bases respectively, with 10 bases between them. The CDR3 extends over 12 amino acids. Germline assignment: CDR1 MNHEY and CDR2 SVGAGI. This entry comes from a study of technical replicates of blood from several donors. TCRdb's table, derived via immunoSEQ multiplex PCR, lists solely in-frame clones and lacks some. The sample yields about 44,000 clones, about 96% seen once. The rearrangement joins TRBV6-5 to TRBJ2-7; D is unclear. The specimen was T cells isolated from PBMCs. The receptor was isolated from a human donor in good health. CDR3 region: CASTSVYYEQYF. The CDR3 nucleotides are TGTGCCAGCACTTCGGTTTACTACGAGCAGTACTTC.